What follows is one T cell receptor (beta chain) and its context. V was shortened by 6 bases and J by 0 bases, with 15 bases between the two germline ends. The CDR3 extends over 16 amino acids. In germline, CDR1 is SNHLY, CDR2 FYNNEI. This sample was included in a study of PD-L1 blockade in urothelial cancer. Study-level information: Of about 29 patients, just under 26 were males with bladder-origin urothelial cancer. Per blood sample, T cells had a median of around 150,000.

Described time point: pretreatment peripheral blood. Sequencing was performed with immunoSEQ multiplex PCR; in TCRdb, only in-frame clones are kept and a portion is missing. The sample gives some 100,000 clones, 89% of which show up once; about 1% is in the top ten. The specimen was PBMCs, collected around atezolizumab (anti-PD-L1) treatment. This TCR was sampled from a woman of 80 years or more with urothelial cancer. This sequence joins TRBV2 and TRBJ1-5, with D tentatively TRBD1 (6 bases). The CDR3 sequence is CASSGGLGGSNQPQHF. The CDR3 bases are TGTGCCAGCAGCGGAGGTTTAGGGGGTAGCAATCAGCCCCAGCATTTT.